Listed here is a single T cell receptor (beta chain). Antigen unknown. The data originate from a study of T cell responses to AZD1222 COVID-19 vaccine. Assay: immunoSEQ multiplex PCR; the TCRdb copy retains only in-frame clones and omits some. The table has 120,000 to 150,000 clones, over 90% seen once; the top ten hold 0.91%. Study results and caveats: Spike as a whole was targeted by vaccine-associated CD4 TCRs, dominant at 160-218 and 743-854. Increases in Spike-specific TCR breadth and depth were seen after two AZD1222 doses. Nearly half of spike-specific TCRs reportedly target unmutated variant regions.

The germline CDR1 and CDR2 sequences are GTSNPN and SVGIG (reference sequence). Trimming pared 0 bases from V and 5 bases from J, leaving 4 bases between. The CDR3 covers 11 residues. This material consisted of peripheral blood, taken on day 0 of MenACWY control vaccination. The chain uses TRBV30 and TRBJ1-1, with D hard to call. The clonotype comes from an adult in good health. DNA of the CDR3: TGTGCCTGGAGTGTACTTACTGAAGCTTTCTTT. Its translation: CAWSVLTEAFF.